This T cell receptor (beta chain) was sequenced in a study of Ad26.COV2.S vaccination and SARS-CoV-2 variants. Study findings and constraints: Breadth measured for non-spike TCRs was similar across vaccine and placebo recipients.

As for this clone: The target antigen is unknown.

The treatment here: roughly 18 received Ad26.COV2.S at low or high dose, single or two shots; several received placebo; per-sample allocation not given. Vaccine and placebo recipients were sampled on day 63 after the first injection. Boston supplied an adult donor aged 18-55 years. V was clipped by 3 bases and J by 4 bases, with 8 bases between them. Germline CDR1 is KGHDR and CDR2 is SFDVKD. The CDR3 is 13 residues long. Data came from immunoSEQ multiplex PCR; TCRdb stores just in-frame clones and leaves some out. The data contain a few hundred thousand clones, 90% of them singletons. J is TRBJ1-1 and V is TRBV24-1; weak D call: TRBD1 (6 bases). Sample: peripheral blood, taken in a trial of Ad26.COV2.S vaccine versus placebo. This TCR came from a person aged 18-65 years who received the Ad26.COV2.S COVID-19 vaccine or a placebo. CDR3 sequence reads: CATSDGDTTEAFF. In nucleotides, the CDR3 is TGTGCCACCAGTGATGGGGACACCACTGAAGCTTTCTTT.